This TCR beta chain was retrieved from a study of blood T cell repertoires in COVID-19. In the original workflow: Cell counts per sample came from amplifying reference gene primers. Profiling relied on immunoSEQ multiplex PCR, and the TCRdb table lists in-frame clones only, not all of them. That table gives V, J and clone size, and the DNA gave D and trimming. The data show 400,000 to 550,000 clones, about 89% seen once. This clone has just one count. The CDR3 contains 12 residues. Trimming removed 3 bases at V and 7 bases at J, with 9 bases between. Germline V gene sequence: CDR1 SGHDN, CDR2 FVKESK. The sequence derives from a woman aged 25-40 years with acute or convalescent COVID-19. Sequencing was done on a sample of peripheral blood. The chain joins TRBV14 to TRBJ1-2; tentative D call: TRBD1 (5 bases). The CDR3 region has the DNA TGTGCCAGCAGCCACCCGGGGGGTGGCTACACCTTC. Encoded protein: CASSHPGGGYTF.